This entry is about one T cell receptor beta chain. The data were obtained in a study of CD8 T cells in Susac syndrome. The RNA input was about 0.5 to 1 ug, and it was reverse transcribed with random hexamers. MiXCR, applied by TCRdb to the immunoSEQ multiplex PCR reads, yields one record per CDR3 protein. The table lists 150,000 to 200,000 distinct CDR3 sequences, just under 95% of them singletons, with around 0.16% in the top ten. CDR3 length: 14 residues. Trimming cost V 4 bases and J 5 bases, with 14 bases left between them. The sequenced material came from CD8+ T cells from PBMCs. The TCR was taken from a human donor with Susac syndrome. The chain links TRBV12-3 or TRBV12-4 to TRBJ2-5; D possibly matches TRBD1 or TRBD2 (5 bases each). The CDR3 region has the DNA TGTGCCAGCAGTTACTTGGGGCCGGGGGAGACCCAGTACTTC. Residues: CASSYLGPGETQYF.